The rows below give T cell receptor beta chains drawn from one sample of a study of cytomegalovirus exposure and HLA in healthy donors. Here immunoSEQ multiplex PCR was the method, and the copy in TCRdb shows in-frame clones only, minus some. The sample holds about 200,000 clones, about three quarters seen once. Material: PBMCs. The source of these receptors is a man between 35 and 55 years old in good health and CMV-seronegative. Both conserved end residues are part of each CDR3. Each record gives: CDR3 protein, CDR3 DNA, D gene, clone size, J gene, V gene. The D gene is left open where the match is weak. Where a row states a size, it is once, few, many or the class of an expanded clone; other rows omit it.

CDR3aa: CATSSDDWSNTEAFF; CDR3nt: TGTGCCACCAGCAGTGATGACTGGTCGAACACTGAAGCTTTCTTT; d_gene: .; abundance: .; j_gene: TRBJ1-1; v_gene: TRBV15
CDR3aa: CASSFGQTGGDEQYF; CDR3nt: TGTGCCAGCAGCTTCGGGCAGACAGGGGGCGACGAGCAGTACTTC; d_gene: TRBD1; abundance: .; j_gene: TRBJ2-7; v_gene: TRBV13
CDR3aa: CASRPLDRPSGANVLTF; CDR3nt: TGTGCCAGTAGGCCGCTGGACAGACCCTCTGGGGCCAACGTCCTGACTTTC; d_gene: .; abundance: .; j_gene: TRBJ2-6; v_gene: TRBV19
CDR3aa: CAWSSERHEQYF; CDR3nt: TGTGCCTGGAGCTCTGAGCGGCACGAGCAGTACTTC; d_gene: .; abundance: .; j_gene: TRBJ2-7; v_gene: TRBV30
CDR3aa: CAISAGLAQYEQYF; CDR3nt: TGTGCCATCAGTGCGGGACTAGCTCAGTACGAGCAGTACTTC; d_gene: TRBD2; abundance: once; j_gene: TRBJ2-7; v_gene: TRBV10-3
CDR3aa: CASSGQWGANVLTF; CDR3nt: TGTGCCAGCAGTGGCCAGTGGGGGGCCAACGTCCTGACTTTC; d_gene: .; abundance: .; j_gene: TRBJ2-6; v_gene: TRBV25-1
CDR3aa: CASSLAGSGRLTDTQYF; CDR3nt: TGTGCCAGCAGCTTAGCTGGGAGCGGGAGATTAACAGATACGCAGTATTTT; d_gene: TRBD2; abundance: few; j_gene: TRBJ2-3; v_gene: TRBV7-9
CDR3aa: CASSSGSGKSYNEQFF; CDR3nt: TGCGCCAGCAGCTCCGGATCCGGGAAGTCCTACAATGAGCAGTTCTTC; d_gene: .; abundance: .; j_gene: TRBJ2-1; v_gene: TRBV5-1
CDR3aa: CASSSGVGNTIYF; CDR3nt: TGTGCCAGTAGTTCGGGAGTTGGGAACACCATATATTTT; d_gene: .; abundance: few; j_gene: TRBJ1-3; v_gene: TRBV19
CDR3aa: CASSRQGPYEQYF; CDR3nt: TGTGCCAGCTCACGACAGGGTCCGTACGAGCAGTACTTC; d_gene: TRBD1; abundance: .; j_gene: TRBJ2-7; v_gene: TRBV18
CDR3aa: CASSAQDPSSGNTIYF; CDR3nt: TGTGCCAGCAGTGCTCAGGATCCTTCTTCTGGAAACACCATATATTTT; d_gene: .; abundance: .; j_gene: TRBJ1-3; v_gene: TRBV2
CDR3aa: CASSYQGAPITDTQYF; CDR3nt: TGTGCCAGCAGCTACCAGGGGGCGCCCATCACAGATACGCAGTATTTT; d_gene: TRBD1; abundance: .; j_gene: TRBJ2-3; v_gene: TRBV7-9
CDR3aa: CASSRTGHQPQHF; CDR3nt: TGTGCCAGTAGTAGGACAGGTCATCAGCCCCAGCATTTT; d_gene: TRBD1; abundance: few; j_gene: TRBJ1-5; v_gene: TRBV19
CDR3aa: CASSAGQGAGYEQYF; CDR3nt: TGTGCCAGTAGTGCGGGACAGGGGGCAGGCTACGAGCAGTACTTC; d_gene: TRBD1; abundance: .; j_gene: TRBJ2-7; v_gene: TRBV19
CDR3aa: CASSVGDSGNTGELFF; CDR3nt: TGTGCCAGCAGCGTAGGGGATAGCGGGAACACCGGGGAGCTGTTTTTT; d_gene: .; abundance: .; j_gene: TRBJ2-2; v_gene: TRBV9
CDR3aa: CASSLGQGYDTQYF; CDR3nt: TGCGCCAGCAGCTTGGGGCAGGGGTACGATACGCAGTATTTT; d_gene: .; abundance: .; j_gene: TRBJ2-3; v_gene: TRBV5-1
CDR3aa: CASSVSGGSTGELFF; CDR3nt: TGTGCCAGCAGCGTTAGCGGGGGGTCCACCGGGGAGCTGTTTTTT; d_gene: TRBD2; abundance: .; j_gene: TRBJ2-2; v_gene: TRBV9
CDR3aa: CASIFGAGGHNEQFF; CDR3nt: TGTGCCAGCATCTTTGGAGCGGGAGGCCACAATGAGCAGTTCTTC; d_gene: TRBD2; abundance: .; j_gene: TRBJ2-1; v_gene: TRBV6-1
CDR3aa: CASRGGIDTQYF; CDR3nt: TGTGCCAGCAGAGGGGGAATAGATACGCAGTATTTT; d_gene: .; abundance: .; j_gene: TRBJ2-3; v_gene: TRBV7-2